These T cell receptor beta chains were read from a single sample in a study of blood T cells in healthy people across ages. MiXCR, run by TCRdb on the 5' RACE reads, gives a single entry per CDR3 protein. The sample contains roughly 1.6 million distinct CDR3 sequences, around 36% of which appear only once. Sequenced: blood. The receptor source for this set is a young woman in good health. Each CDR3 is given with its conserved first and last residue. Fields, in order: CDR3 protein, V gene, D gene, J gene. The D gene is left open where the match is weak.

CASSVGDRALDTQYF	TRBV9	TRBD1	TRBJ2-3
CASSRGGESKPQHF	TRBV6-2/TRBV6-3	TRBD1	TRBJ1-5
CASSPLYYHEQYF	TRBV9	NA	TRBJ2-7
CSVERTQWANVLTF	TRBV29-1	NA	TRBJ2-6
CASSIIRDRLQETQYF	TRBV6-1	TRBD1	TRBJ2-5
CASSFPRLQGVGSYEQYF	TRBV28	TRBD1	TRBJ2-7
CSAGGTGHDDAEQYF	TRBV29-1	NA	TRBJ2-7
CASSQVPGVRAEAFF	TRBV4-1	NA	TRBJ1-1
CASSLGQTTSYNEQFF	TRBV7-9	NA	TRBJ2-1
CASSEPATDTQYF	TRBV25-1	NA	TRBJ2-3
CASSTPPGTANTGELFF	TRBV7-3	TRBD1	TRBJ2-2
CASSAGTPGANVLTF	TRBV27	NA	TRBJ2-6
CSVEGGVREANVLTF	TRBV29-1	TRBD2	TRBJ2-6
CASSFWRDRGPGEQYF	TRBV7-9	TRBD1	TRBJ2-7
CASSVGQGPGELFF	TRBV5-1	TRBD1	TRBJ2-2
CASSAGTPYSNQPQHF	TRBV5-5	NA	TRBJ1-5
CSVDVTGVAFF	TRBV29-1	NA	TRBJ1-1
CASRGSWASNYNEQFF	TRBV12-3/TRBV12-4	NA	TRBJ2-1
CASSPARGADGYTF	TRBV25-1	NA	TRBJ1-2
CASSGLGTGNSPLHF	TRBV12-3/TRBV12-4	TRBD1	TRBJ1-6
CASSLGGQSPSYEQYF	TRBV5-1	NA	TRBJ2-7
CASSLGTGRNQPQHF	TRBV5-1	TRBD1	TRBJ1-5
CASSQEGMVVSSESNEQCF	TRBV4-1	NA	TRBJ2-1
CSARDSSNTEAFF	TRBV20-1	TRBD1	TRBJ1-1
CASSRFSGTAHGYTF	TRBV4-1	TRBD1	TRBJ1-2
CSASRASGSYEQYF	TRBV20-1	TRBD2	TRBJ2-7
CAMKRGGGNEQFF	TRBV10-3	NA	TRBJ2-1
CSASERHRGNNSPLHF	TRBV20-1	TRBD1	TRBJ1-6